These 23 T cell receptor beta chains share one sample of origin, sequenced in a study of shared clonotypes between healthy human individuals. Clones were read by immunoSEQ multiplex PCR, and TCRdb kept only the in-frame ones, dropping some. This sample yields fewer than 400,000 clones, of which around 67% are seen a single time; 10% belongs to the top ten. The sequenced sample was memory CD4+ T cells sorted from blood. Subset specified: CD45RA-negative fraction. These TCRs come from a man under 40 in good health.

This clone was found a few times. V gene TRBV11-2 combines with J gene TRBJ2-7; TRBD1 matches at 7 bases. After removal of 3 bases from V and 7 bases from J, the junction contained 3 bases not matched to a gene. Germline assignment: CDR1 SGHAT and CDR2 FQNNGV. This CDR3 is 12 amino acids long. In DNA, the CDR3 is TGTGCCAGCAGCTTCGGACAGGCTGAGCAGTACTTC. It specifies CASSFGQAEQYF.

The gene calls are TRBV27 and TRBJ2-6; D is perhaps TRBD1 or TRBD2 (5 bases each). CDR3 size: 20 residues. Germline V lookup: CDR1 MNHEY, CDR2 SMNVEV (reference sequence). Trimming left V 0 bases short and J 0 bases short, with 18 bases between. CDR3: CASSLSLGRGRNSGANVLTF. CDR3 nucleotides: TGTGCCAGCAGTTTATCGTTGGGACGGGGCCGGAACTCTGGGGCCAACGTCCTGACTTTC.

The chain couples TRBV7-4 to TRBJ2-7; 7 bases line up with TRBD2. The CDR3 covers 14 residues. The germline CDR1 and CDR2 sequences are SGHVT and SQSDAQ. The ends lost 4 bases at V and 2 bases at J; junction bases unmatched: 5. CDR3 nucleotide sequence: TGTGCCAGCAGCTCCGCGGGGGTAACCTACGAGCAGTACTTC. It encodes CASSSAGVTYEQYF.

V is TRBV7-6 and J is TRBJ2-1, with 13 bases matching TRBD2. The CDR3 extends over 15 amino acids. Per germline, CDR1 SGHVS and CDR2 FNYEAQ. J was trimmed by 6 bases and V by 8 bases; bases with no gene match: 7. The CDR3 region is CASESGLAGPNEQFF. In nucleotides, the CDR3 is TGTGCCAGCGAGTCGGGACTAGCGGGACCCAATGAGCAGTTCTTC.

The chain combines TRBV11-3 with TRBJ2-6, with D hard to call. V was clipped by 0 bases and J by 0 bases, with 6 bases between them. CDR1 is SGHNT, CDR2 YENEEA, per germline. The length of the CDR3 is 16 residues. The CDR3: CASSLDLSSGANVLTF. The CDR3 DNA sequence: TGTGCCAGCAGCTTAGATCTAAGCTCTGGGGCCAACGTCCTGACTTTC.

This clone was detected a few times. This rearrangement joins TRBV10-1 to TRBJ2-3, with 9 positions matching TRBD2. CDR3 length equals 16 residues. CDR1 and CDR2 (germline): WNHNN, SYGVQD (reference sequence). V gave up 5 bases and J gave up 2 bases; unmatched junction bases: 8. CDR3 protein: CASSKTGLANTDTQYF. The CDR3 DNA reads TGCGCCAGCAGTAAAACGGGACTAGCAAACACAGATACGCAGTATTTT.

The chain uses TRBV5-1 and TRBJ1-2, with D possibly being TRBD1 (6 bases). Germline CDR1 reads SGHRS; CDR2 reads YFSETQ. The CDR3 is 17 residues long. The ends were cut back, 5 bases at V and 1 base at J, with 21 bases in the middle. CDR3 in amino acids: CASRGGTSELFNYGYTF. The CDR3 DNA sequence: TGCGCCAGCAGGGGTGGGACATCGGAACTCTTTAACTATGGCTACACCTTC.

This chain joins TRBV5-1 and TRBJ2-7; maybe TRBD2 (6 bases). This CDR3 comprises 14 residues. Germline V CDR1 and CDR2: SGHRS, YFSETQ. V dropped 0 bases and J dropped 2 bases, with 9 bases sitting between them. The CDR3 DNA reads as TGCGCCAGCAGCTTGGCAGGGACTCCCTACGAGCAGTACTTC. Its translation is CASSLAGTPYEQYF.

V and J are TRBV30 and TRBJ2-2; TRBD1 or TRBD2 may be the D gene (5 bases each). The CDR3 is 16 residues long. With 0 bases removed from V and 0 bases from J, the gap between germline ends came to 11 bases. CDR1 and CDR2 (germline): GTSNPN, SVGIG (reference sequence). CDR3 residues: CAWSVPRGSNTGELFF. In nucleotides, the CDR3 is TGTGCCTGGAGTGTACCGAGGGGATCGAACACCGGGGAGCTGTTTTTT.

The chain joins TRBV5-1 to TRBJ1-1; 7 bases are shared with TRBD1. Germline V gene data show CDR1 as SGHRS and CDR2 as YFSETQ. The J segment lost 5 bases and the V segment lost 4 bases, leaving 14 bases of the junction unmatched. This CDR3 is 16 amino acids long. Written as DNA, the CDR3 is TGCGCCAGCAGCGCGATTAACTCCGGGACAGAAACTGAAGCTTTCTTT. Protein: CASSAINSGTETEAFF.

The chain links TRBV29-1 to TRBJ1-1; possible D gene TRBD1, 5 bases. Trimming stripped 2 bases from V and 3 bases from J, with 10 bases between. Germline CDR1 SQVTM, CDR2 ANQGSEA. The CDR3 is 13 amino acids. The CDR3, as DNA: TGCAGCGTTGAATCGGGGGTGGACACTGAAGCTTTCTTT. Translation: CSVESGVDTEAFF.

The chain joins TRBV30 to TRBJ1-4; no clear D gene. Per the germline V gene, CDR1 is GTSNPN and CDR2 is SVGIG (reference sequence). This CDR3 comprises 12 residues. V dropped 2 bases and J dropped 4 bases, with 5 bases sitting between them. The CDR3 loop is CAWSNSNEKLFF. The CDR3 DNA reads as TGTGCCTGGAGTAACAGTAATGAAAAACTGTTTTTT.

This chain joins TRBV28 and TRBJ2-7; 12 bases are a match to TRBD1. V dropped 3 bases and J dropped 5; count of bases not matched to a gene: 5. The CDR3 is 15 residues long. The germline CDR1 and CDR2 sequences are MDHEN and SYDVKM. The CDR3 DNA is TGTGCCAGCAGTTTCCTGGGACAGGGGGCAGACGAGCAGTACTTC. Translating it yields CASSFLGQGADEQYF.

J is TRBJ1-1 and V is TRBV18, with 12 nucleotides matching TRBD1. The CDR3 is made up of 13 amino acids. CDR1 and CDR2 from the germline V gene are KGHSH and LQKENI. The V gene end was trimmed by 5 bases and the J gene end by 8 bases; junction bases not matched to a gene: 3. DNA for the CDR3: TGTGCCAGCTCATCGGGACAGGGGGCAGAAGCTTTCTTT. Encoded protein: CASSSGQGAEAFF.

The chain couples TRBV28 to TRBJ2-7; D unclear. V was clipped by 5 bases and J by 0 bases, with 14 bases between them. Germline V CDR1 and CDR2: MDHEN, SYDVKM. The length of the CDR3 is 15 residues. The CDR3 reads CASSSSGSSSYEQYF. Here the CDR3 DNA reads TGTGCCAGCAGTAGTTCCGGCAGCTCCTCCTACGAGCAGTACTTC.

This clone was recorded many times. The V call is TRBV10-2, the J call TRBJ2-5; 7 nucleotides line up with TRBD2. The CDR3 is 14 amino acids. CDR1 WSHSY and CDR2 SAAADI come from the germline V gene. Trimming took 2 bases from V and 2 from J; bases not matched to a gene: 2. CDR3 nucleotide sequence: TGCGCCAGCAGTGAGGCTAGCGGACAAGAGACCCAGTACTTC. Protein sequence: CASSEASGQETQYF.

This chain joins TRBV7-2 and TRBJ2-7, with a tentative D call TRBD2 (5 bases). CDR3 length: 14 amino acids. CDR1 and CDR2 (germline): SGHTA, FQGNSA. Trimming shortened V by 1 base and J by 4 bases, and 11 bases separated the two germline ends. CDR3 sequence (DNA): TGTGCCAGCAGCTTAGGCCAGAGCGGTTACGAGCAGTACTTC. Encoded protein: CASSLGQSGYEQYF.

The chain is built from TRBV5-6 and TRBJ2-5; D is unclear. V dropped 5 bases and J dropped 4 bases, with 12 bases sitting between them. The germline V gene encodes CDR1 SGHDT and CDR2 YYEEEE. CDR3 size: 13 residues. CDR3 amino acids: CASRLKSGETQYF. In nucleotides, the CDR3 is TGTGCCAGCAGATTGAAGAGTGGAGAGACCCAGTACTTC.

On this clone: The sample has other DNA sequences that encode this CDR3 too. The V and J genes are TRBV27 and TRBJ1-1; unclear D gene. This CDR3 region has 13 residues. The ends were cut back, 3 bases at V and 1 base at J, with 6 bases in the middle. Germline CDR1 is MNHEY and CDR2 is SMNVEV (reference sequence). Written as DNA, the CDR3 is TGTGCCAGCAGTTTTCAGAGGAACACTGAAGCTTTCTTT. This sequence encodes CASSFQRNTEAFF.

This clone was detected only once. Germline and junction disagree at one end, which may indicate a read error. The chain links TRBV19 to TRBJ2-3; 8 bases match TRBD2. Germline lookup yields CDR1 LNHDA and CDR2 SQIVND (reference sequence). The CDR3 sequence is 15 residues long. The DNA of the CDR3 is TGTGCCAGTAGGATAGCGGGAAAGAGCACAGATACGCAGTATTTT. This encodes CASRIAGKSTDTQYF.

Concerning this clone: Different DNA sequences within this sample yield the same CDR3. V and J are TRBV5-1 and TRBJ1-1; D is unclear. The CDR3 spans 14 residues. With 1 base removed from V and 2 bases from J, the gap between germline ends came to 9 bases. Germline CDR1 is SGHRS and CDR2 is YFSETQ. CDR3: CASSLSSGNTEAFF. The CDR3 DNA sequence: TGCGCCAGCAGCTTGAGTTCGGGTAACACTGAAGCTTTCTTT.

The gene calls are TRBV5-6 and TRBJ2-6; D is ambiguous. Trimming took 1 base from V and 0 from J, leaving 11 bases between them. The germline gives CDR1 SGHDT, CDR2 YYEEEE. The CDR3 spans 17 residues. The chain's CDR3 is CASSLWAAFSGANVLTF. In DNA, the CDR3 is TGTGCCAGCAGCTTGTGGGCAGCCTTCTCTGGGGCCAACGTCCTGACTTTC.

This clone was seen only a few times. The CDR3 DNA is TGTGCCAGCAGCTTGGCCGGGGCGGTTACCTACGAGCAGTACTTC. This sequence encodes CASSLAGAVTYEQYF. This sequence joins TRBV5-6 and TRBJ2-7, with D perhaps matching TRBD1 or TRBD2 (5 bases each). The CDR3 is made up of 15 amino acids. Germline CDR1 reads SGHDT; CDR2 reads YYEEEE. Trimming removed 0 bases from V and 2 bases from J, with 12 bases in between.